This T cell receptor beta chain was observed in a study of cytomegalovirus exposure and HLA in healthy donors (dated by TCRdb to about 2017). For context, the study as a whole: A later analysis indicated that the 130 or so validation repertoires were generated on the platform also employed for the 700 or so repertoires of the first cohort. In addition to the first cohort of 650 to 750 subjects, a separate validation cohort of 120 different subjects was used. High-throughput TCR immunosequencing, statistical association of individual TCRs with disease status, and machine learning were combined to predict cytomegalovirus infection status. The aim of the study was to test whether cataloging public T cell receptors could identify signatures of past pathogen exposure.

Receptor libraries were prepared by the immunoSEQ multiplex PCR assay. The paper's data handling went like this. A statistical classification framework was built for diagnosing cytomegalovirus status from the catalog of TCR beta chain sequences. The source is immuneACCESS, and TCRdb retained only in-frame sequences with V and J called. Part of the clones is not carried over; for the studies checked, unresolved V genes explain less than half of this, and the remainder is unexplained. D and trimming come from the DNA, and the V and J calls and clone size come from that table. Counted in this sample were some 250,000 clones; around 87% of them appeared once. The ten largest make up around 1.2% of the sample. Notes on this clone: Its binding antigen is unknown. No qualities accompany the bases; no much larger clone lies one base away.

The trim is 7 bases for V and 2 bases for J, with a gap of 17 bases between the germline ends. According to the germline V gene, CDR1 reads ENHRY and CDR2 reads SYGVKD. From cysteine to phenylalanine, the CDR3 is 15 amino acids long. CDR3 DNA is the only sequence kept; it has 45 bases, read in frame from the first base. The full study reports these points: Of the cluster scores, 85% to 95% were above 0 in a later analysis, which found that TCRs clustered in the first cohort also tended to co-occur in the 120 validation repertoires. The validation cohort had no HLA typing available for a later analysis, so co-occurrence within that cohort was assessed over all 130 or so repertoires. The authors suggested that the approach could potentially be generalized to other disease states and immunological phenotypes. A few of the identified cytomegalovirus-associated TCR beta chains were confirmed in vitro to be specific for cytomegalovirus antigens. Across donors, most TCR sequences were observed very rarely, whereas some public TCRs were present in many individuals. The classifier was reported to diagnose cytomegalovirus status with high specificity and sensitivity in both the original cohort and the validation cohort. The study listed around 160 TCR beta chains as associated with cytomegalovirus.

Donors formed part of the validation cohort, which comprised 120 subjects and was distinct from the first cohort of fewer than 750 subjects. Sequenced: PBMCs. This receptor chain uses TRBV10-3 and TRBJ1-1; 6 matching bases give a weak D call of TRBD1. The sequence was obtained from a woman aged 25 to 45 in good health and CMV-seropositive. The nucleotide sequence is TGTGCCATCACCCAGGTAACAGGGTCTAACACTGAAGCTTTCTTT. This sequence encodes CAITQVTGSNTEAFF.